The clone carrying this TCR beta chain has a handful of counts. The data stem from a study of control samples from healthy donors and cancer patients. TCRdb keeps only in-frame clones here, not all; method: immunoSEQ multiplex PCR. The table records 100,000 to 150,000 clones, about 90% of them present only once. Germline CDR1 reads ENHRY; CDR2 reads SYGVKD. The CDR3 runs 14 residues. The ends lost 2 bases at V and 6 bases at J; junction bases unmatched: 3. The sequenced material came from blood. The origin of this receptor is a woman in her forties or fifties in good health. The rearrangement links TRBV10-3 to TRBJ1-5; 8 bases are a match to TRBD1. The CDR3 DNA sequence: TGTGCCATCAGTGAGAGACAGGGGAGTCAGCCCCAGCATTTT. Protein product: CAISERQGSQPQHF.